These T cell receptor beta chains were read from a single sample in a study of regulatory T cells in long-lasting Graves disease. One entry per CDR3 protein, called by TCRdb with MiXCR from the multiplex PCR reads. The sample consists of roughly 420,000 distinct CDR3 sequences, around 15% of them appearing once. This sample was also put to use in a study of T cells in Graves' hyperthyroidism and ophthalmopathy.

The starting material was peripheral blood mononuclear cells (PBMCs), obtained at new diagnosis, from a patient treated with antithyroid drugs. The receptors were sampled from a woman in her forties or fifties with Graves disease. Each CDR3 is given with its conserved first and last residue. Fields, in order: clone size, V gene, J gene, D gene, CDR3 protein, CDR3 DNA. A D gene is named only where the DNA matches it firmly. Size is omitted from some rows. Given values are once, few, many or a class for expanded clones.

many	TRBV24-1	TRBJ2-2	TRBD2	CATSDIAGHPRFGTGELFF	TGTGCCACCAGTGACATAGCGGGACACCCCAGATTTGGCACCGGGGAGCTGTTTTTT
many	TRBV20-1	TRBJ2-1	-	CSAPVGGRSYNEQFF	TGCAGTGCCCCCGTAGGGGGGAGATCCTACAATGAGCAGTTCTTC
many	TRBV28	TRBJ2-5	TRBD1	CASRMDRAGETQYF	TGTGCCAGCAGGATGGACAGGGCAGGGGAGACCCAGTACTTC
many	TRBV12-3/TRBV12-4	TRBJ1-4	TRBD1	CASSRDRGNEKLFF	TGTGCCAGCAGTCGAGACAGGGGTAATGAAAAACTGTTTTTT
-	TRBV7-9	TRBJ1-1	-	CASSPNILLPLNAEAFF	TGTGCCAGCAGCCCTAACATACTCCTTCCCTTGAACGCTGAAGCTTTCTTT
few	TRBV4-1	TRBJ1-3	-	CASSQQGDGNTIYF	TGCGCCAGCAGCCAACAAGGGGACGGAAACACCATATATTTT
-	TRBV9	TRBJ2-5	-	CASSEGTLGGHFYKPQETQYF	TGTGCCAGCAGCGAGGGGACCTTAGGGGGACACTTCTACAAACCTCAAGAGACCCAGTACTTC
-	TRBV19	TRBJ2-1	-	CASSTLEGNEQFF	TGTGCCAGTAGTACACTAGAAGGCAATGAGCAGTTCTTC
many	TRBV10-3	TRBJ2-5	TRBD2	CAISDPGLAGGTQYF	TGTGCCATCAGTGACCCGGGACTAGCGGGAGGGACCCAGTACTTC
-	TRBV6-9	TRBJ1-4	-	CASSYGQGNEKLFF	TGTGCCAGCAGTTATGGGCAGGGTAATGAAAAACTGTTTTTT
many	TRBV18	TRBJ1-5	-	CASSPPGPVYQPQHF	TGTGCCAGCTCACCACCGGGACCGGTCTATCAGCCCCAGCATTTT
few	TRBV7-8	TRBJ1-1	-	CASSLDGALNTEAFF	TGTGCCAGCAGCTTAGATGGGGCGCTGAACACTGAAGCTTTCTTT
many	TRBV11-2	TRBJ2-7	-	CASSFINSYEQYF	TGTGCCAGCAGCTTCATAAATTCCTACGAGCAGTACTTC
many	TRBV5-4	TRBJ2-1	-	CASSLGGDSYNEQFF	TGTGCCAGCAGCTTGGGTGGGGACTCCTACAATGAGCAGTTCTTC
many	TRBV13	TRBJ2-1	TRBD2	CASSLGLADSYNEQFF	TGTGCCAGCAGCTTGGGGCTAGCGGACTCCTACAATGAGCAGTTCTTC
-	TRBV12-3/TRBV12-4	TRBJ1-1	-	CASSPNLNTEAFF	TGTGCCAGCAGTCCGAATTTGAACACTGAAGCTTTCTTT